This T cell receptor beta chain was captured by sequencing in a study of T cell responses to AZD1222 COVID-19 vaccine. Study outcomes and limitations: Epitopes outside B.1.351 and B.1.1.7 mutated regions reportedly drew nearly half of spike TCRs. Regions 160-218 and 743-854 held dominance among vaccine-associated CD4 TCRs, which spanned spike. Only six people who got AZD1222 tested seropositive at baseline. Increases in Spike-specific TCR breadth and depth were seen after two AZD1222 doses.

Germline CDR1 and CDR2: SGDLS and YYNGEE. This CDR3 region has 14 residues. V lost 2 bases and J lost 4; bases outside the gene matches: 4. Clones were read by immunoSEQ multiplex PCR, and TCRdb kept only the in-frame ones, dropping some. The table includes about 96,000 clones, approximately 89% detected once. With respect to this clone: Antigen specificity is unknown.

This receptor was obtained from an adult in good health. The chain couples TRBV9 to TRBJ1-2; 8 positions match TRBD1. The sequenced sample was peripheral blood, obtained on day 0 of MenACWY control vaccination. The CDR3 bases are TGTGCCAGCAGCGTCGGACAGGGCCGCTATGGCTACACCTTC. Translated: CASSVGQGRYGYTF.